This entry is about one TCR beta chain. Taking its sample share into account, this clonotype is medium-sized (0.01 to 0.1%). Its antigen has not been determined. There are no base qualities to consult, and no much larger clone falls within one base. Data came from an Illumina MiSeq. TCRdb reprocessing: public reads trimmed at Q25 with fastp, clones called with MiXCR, in-frame beta chains kept. Each record represents a unique CDR3 protein, reported with the most common genes and DNA among its rows. This sample holds 3,000 to 3,500 distinct CDR3 sequences; roughly a tenth were observed only once. The top ten constitute about 6% of the sample. This sample was taken from a study. The germline V gene (reference sequence) supplies CDR1 DFQATT and CDR2 SNEGSKA. Trimming accounts for 6 bases at V and 4 bases at J, while the number of junction bases matched to no gene is 11. From the cysteine through the phenylalanine, the CDR3 covers 14 amino acids. Only the CDR3 portion is preserved as DNA: 42 bases, with reading frame beginning at the first base.

Specimen: CD4+ T cells from synovial fluid. Recombination connected TRBV20-1 to TRBJ2-7, and TRBD1 aligns with 8 junction nucleotides. The source is a human donor with rheumatoid arthritis. CDR3 reads: CSAGRQGREYEQYF. The DNA sequence is given as TGCAGTGCGGGTAGACAGGGGAGAGAGTACGAGCAGTACTTC.